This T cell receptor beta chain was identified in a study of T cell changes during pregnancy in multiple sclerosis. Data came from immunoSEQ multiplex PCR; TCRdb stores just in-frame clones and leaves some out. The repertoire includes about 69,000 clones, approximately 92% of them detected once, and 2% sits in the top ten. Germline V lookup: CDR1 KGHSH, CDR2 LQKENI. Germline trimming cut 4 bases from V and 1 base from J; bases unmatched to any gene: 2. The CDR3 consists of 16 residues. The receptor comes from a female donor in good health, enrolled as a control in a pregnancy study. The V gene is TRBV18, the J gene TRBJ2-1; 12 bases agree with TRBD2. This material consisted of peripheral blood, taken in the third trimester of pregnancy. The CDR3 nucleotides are TGTGCCAGCTCACTGACTAGCGGGAGTTCCTACAATGAGCAGTTCTTC. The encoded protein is CASSLTSGSSYNEQFF.